Below are 28 T cell receptor beta chains sequenced from a single sample in a study of blood T cell repertoires in COVID-19. Profiled with immunoSEQ multiplex PCR; TCRdb holds only in-frame clones, not every one. This table has about 500,000 clones, around 87% appearing once. Material: PBMCs or T cells enriched from blood (not recorded which). Receptors originate from a young woman who had recovered from COVID-19.

This chain links TRBV19 with TRBJ2-7; 8 bases fit TRBD1. The V gene end was trimmed by 7 bases and the J gene end by 2 bases; junction bases not matched to a gene: 13. This CDR3 contains 16 residues. CDR1 and CDR2 (germline): LNHDA, SQIVND (reference sequence). The CDR3 bases are TGTGCCAGTAAACGGGCGGACAGGGACATGACCTACGAGCAGTACTTC. The encoded protein is CASKRADRDMTYEQYF.

As DNA, the CDR3 is TGTGCCAGTAGTTTACAGGGAGGGTACAATGAGCAGTTCTTC. Encoded protein: CASSLQGGYNEQFF. The rearrangement links TRBV19 to TRBJ2-1; possibly TRBD2 for D (7 bases). Germline values: CDR1 LNHDA, CDR2 SQIVND (reference sequence). V was shortened by 5 bases and J by 4 bases, with 12 bases between the two germline ends. The CDR3 totals 14 residues. Filled out from reference TRBV19 and TRBJ2-1, the complete variable domain reads DGGITQSPKYLFRKEGQNVTLSCEQNLNHDAMYWYRQDPGQGLRLIYYSQIVNDFQKGDIAEGYSVSREKKESFPLTVTSAQKNPTAFYLCASSLQGGYNEQFFGPGTRLTVL.

The chain joins TRBV12-5 to TRBJ2-1, with 7 bases fitting TRBD1. With 0 bases clipped from V and 5 bases from J, the junction kept 10 bases outside the gene matches. CDR1 and CDR2 (germline): LGHNT, FRNRAP. The CDR3 loop spans 17 amino acids. The CDR3 protein is CASGLVPRGGGNNEQFF. DNA for the CDR3: TGTGCTAGTGGTTTGGTACCAAGAGGGGGCGGAAACAATGAGCAGTTCTTC.

This clone was counted between two and nine times. This sequence joins TRBV14 and TRBJ2-1; 9 bases are a match to TRBD1. The CDR3 contains 16 residues. Looked up from germline, CDR1 is SGHDN and CDR2 is FVKESK. J gave up 5 bases and V 5 bases, and 10 bases lay outside the gene matches. Here the CDR3 reads CASSLRQGVRNNEQFF. The DNA of the CDR3 is TGTGCCAGCAGCTTAAGACAGGGGGTTCGTAACAATGAGCAGTTCTTC.

This clone has just one count. The V gene is TRBV6-2 or TRBV6-3, the J gene TRBJ2-3, with 8 bases aligning to TRBD1. Per the germline V gene, CDR1 is MNHEY and CDR2 is SVGEGT. The CDR3 covers 13 residues. The V and J ends lost 4 bases and 4 bases, in that order; junction bases with no gene match: 1. CDR3 in DNA: TGTGCCAGCAGTTCAGGGGGCCCAGATACGCAGTATTTT. This sequence encodes CASSSGGPDTQYF.

V and J are TRBV27 and TRBJ1-2; 7 nucleotides line up with TRBD1. CDR3 length equals 17 residues. Trimming took 5 bases from V and 4 from J; bases not matched to a gene: 16. The germline CDR1 and CDR2 sequences are MNHEY and SMNVEV (reference sequence). For the CDR3, the DNA is TGTGCCAGCAGTCGCCGGGACAGCGGCCCTAACTTCTATGGCTACACCTTC. Translating gives CASSRRDSGPNFYGYTF.

The rearrangement joins TRBV7-2 to TRBJ1-2, with D perhaps matching TRBD1 (5 bases). CDR1 SGHTA and CDR2 FQGNSA come from the germline V gene. The length of the CDR3 is 13 residues. The V end was cut by 5 bases, the J end by 6 bases, with 13 bases between. CDR3 nucleotides: TGTGCCAGCAGCCCCCGGTGGGGGGATGGCTACACCTTC. This gives the protein CASSPRWGDGYTF.

The gene calls are TRBV5-1 and TRBJ1-3; 7 bases agree with TRBD1. CDR1 and CDR2 (germline): SGHRS, YFSETQ. This CDR3 comprises 13 residues. With V trimmed by 5 bases and J by 3 bases, 2 bases remained unmatched. Written as DNA, the CDR3 is TGCGCCAGCAGTACAGGGGATGGAAACACCATATATTTT. Residues: CASSTGDGNTIYF. Full variable domain (outside the CDR3, taken from reference TRBV5-1 and TRBJ1-3): KAGVTQTPRYLIKTRGQQVTLSCSPISGHRSVSWYQQTPGQGLQFLFEYFSETQRNKGNFPGRFSGRQFSNSRSEMNVSTLELGDSALYLCASSTGDGNTIYFGEGSWLTVV.

The genes are TRBV2 and TRBJ2-1; no clear D. This CDR3 has 14 residues. CDR1 and CDR2 from the germline V gene are SNHLY and FYNNEI. V gave up 6 bases and J gave up 0 bases, with 9 bases separating them. This CDR3 reads CASRFSPSYNEQFF. DNA for the CDR3: TGTGCCAGCAGGTTTAGCCCCTCCTACAATGAGCAGTTCTTC. The whole variable domain, remainder taken from reference TRBV2 and TRBJ2-1, is EPEVTQTPSHQVTQMGQEVILRCVPISNHLYFYWYRQILGQKVEFLVSFYNNEISEKSEIFDDQFSVERPDGSNFTLKIRSTKLEDSAMYFCASRFSPSYNEQFFGPGTRLTVL.

The V and J genes are TRBV9 and TRBJ1-1, with 9 nucleotides matching TRBD1. The CDR3 consists of 15 residues. V was pared by 3 bases and J by 6 bases, with 9 bases of the junction left unmatched. Germline assignment: CDR1 SGDLS and CDR2 YYNGEE. CDR3 sequence (DNA): TGTGCCAGCAGCGCTACCACGGGACAGGGAGCTGAAGCTTTCTTT. It codes for CASSATTGQGAEAFF.

A remark on this clone: Within the sample, other DNA sequences also encode this same CDR3. This sequence joins TRBV30 and TRBJ1-6; tentative D call: TRBD1 (6 bases). This CDR3 has 14 residues. V lost 0 bases and J 7 bases, leaving 10 bases between the germline ends. Germline V lookup: CDR1 GTSNPN, CDR2 SVGIG (reference sequence). This chain's CDR3 is CAWSVRGNNSPLHF. CDR3 DNA sequence: TGTGCCTGGAGTGTAAGGGGGAACAATTCACCCCTCCACTTT.

This clone was seen more than once but under ten times. The chain has TRBV21-1 and TRBJ1-2; the table's TRBD1 call for D was not verified on the DNA. TRBV21-1 is shown as a pseudogene. The CDR3 has 14 amino acids. In DNA form, the CDR3 reads TGTGCCAGCAAACAGGGGACTCCGTTCTATGGCTACACCTTC. This gives the protein CASKQGTPFYGYTF.

This rearrangement joins TRBV6-6 to TRBJ1-1, with 7 positions matching TRBD1. With V trimmed by 7 bases and J by 4 bases, 12 bases remained unmatched. The CDR3 is 15 residues long. Germline CDR1 reads MNHNY; CDR2 reads SVGAGI (reference sequence). DNA of the CDR3: TGTGCCAGCACTCAAGGGGGCCCCTTGGGCACTGAAGCTTTCTTT. As protein: CASTQGGPLGTEAFF.

The chain has TRBV7-9 and TRBJ2-2; 8 bases agree with TRBD1. The germline gives CDR1 SEHNR, CDR2 FQNEAQ (reference sequence). V shed 2 bases and J 5 bases; nucleotides not matched to a gene: 4. This CDR3 has 15 residues. The CDR3 reads CASSLMTGVTGELFF. CDR3 in DNA: TGTGCCAGCAGCTTAATGACAGGGGTTACCGGGGAGCTGTTTTTT.

V and J are TRBV2 and TRBJ1-3, with a possible D match to TRBD1 (5 bases). V dropped 7 bases and J dropped 0 bases, with 13 bases sitting between them. CDR3 length: 15 residues. Germline lookup yields CDR1 SNHLY and CDR2 FYNNEI. This CDR3 is CASMSRESSGNTIYF. The CDR3 DNA follows: TGTGCCAGCATGAGCAGGGAAAGCTCTGGAAACACCATATATTTT.

V gene TRBV12-3 or TRBV12-4 combines with J gene TRBJ1-1; tentatively, D is TRBD1 (6 bases). The CDR3 runs 13 residues. The V gene lost 4 bases and the J gene lost 5 bases, with 11 bases spanning the gap. CDR3 DNA: TGTGCCAGCAGTTCAGGGGTAAGGACTGAAGCTTTCTTT. Its protein product is CASSSGVRTEAFF.

The CDR3 coding sequence is TGCGCCAGCAGTCAATCGAGGGAGGCTGGCTACAATGAGCAGTTCTTC. Its protein is CASSQSREAGYNEQFF. J is TRBJ2-1 and V is TRBV23-1; D may be TRBD2 (6 bases). TRBV23-1 is noted as an ORF with a role that remains uncertain. The CDR3 is 16 amino acids. V was cut by 0 bases and J by 3 bases, with 12 bases left in between.

The CDR3 nucleotides read TGTGCCACCCTCGGACAGGGCCAAAATTCACCCCTCCACTTT. This translates into CATLGQGQNSPLHF. The V and J genes are TRBV6-6 and TRBJ1-6; 8 nucleotides align to TRBD1. The V gene end was trimmed by 10 bases and the J gene end by 7 bases; junction bases not matched to a gene: 9. This CDR3 region has 14 residues. Germline V CDR1 and CDR2: MNHNY, SVGAGI (reference sequence).

The genes are TRBV10-3 and TRBJ2-7, with 7 bases matching TRBD1. Germline assignment: CDR1 ENHRY and CDR2 SYGVKD. Losses at the gene ends were 8 bases for V and 2 bases for J; bases not matched to a gene: 9. The CDR3 covers 14 residues. The CDR3 nucleotides read TGTGCCATCGGAATACAGGGGTCCGCCTACGAGCAGTACTTC. Encoded protein: CAIGIQGSAYEQYF.

The J gene is TRBJ2-3, the V gene TRBV5-1; 13 bases map to TRBD2. Germline-derived CDR1 and CDR2 are SGHRS and YFSETQ. Unmatched junction bases numbered 6, after V lost 3 bases and J lost 5 bases. The CDR3 runs to 16 residues. CDR3 DNA sequence: TGCGCCAGCAGCTCGACTAGCGGGGGGTCTATAGATACGCAGTATTTT. It is translated as CASSSTSGGSIDTQYF.

The chain recombines TRBV9 with TRBJ2-1; unclear D gene. Germline V gives CDR1 SGDLS, CDR2 YYNGEE. The V gene lost 0 bases and the J gene lost 3 bases, with 7 bases spanning the gap. The CDR3 runs 14 residues. The DNA of the CDR3 is TGTGCCAGCAGCGTAGATCCTAGCTACAATGAGCAGTTCTTC. Its translation is CASSVDPSYNEQFF.

This chain joins TRBV28 and TRBJ2-2, with 7 bases aligning to TRBD1. This CDR3 has 13 amino acids. The ends lost 6 bases at V and 6 bases at J; junction bases unmatched: 4. In germline, CDR1 is MDHEN, CDR2 SYDVKM. The CDR3 nucleotides are TGTGCCAGCAGCCTAGACAGGGCCGGGGAGCTGTTTTTT. Amino acids: CASSLDRAGELFF. Complete variable domain (other parts from reference TRBV28 and TRBJ2-2): DVKVTQSSRYLVKRTGEKVFLECVQDMDHENMFWYRQDPGLGLRLIYFSYDVKMKEKGDIPEGYSVSREKKERFSLILESASTNQTSMYLCASSLDRAGELFFGEGSRLTVL.

The CDR3 DNA follows: TGCGCCAGCAGCTTCTCAGGGTTCTCTGGGGCCAACGTCCTGACTTTC. Protein sequence: CASSFSGFSGANVLTF. The rearrangement joins TRBV5-1 to TRBJ2-6; D possibly corresponds to TRBD1 (5 bases). The germline V and J ends were trimmed by 2 bases and 0 bases, with 9 bases remaining between them. The CDR3 extends over 16 amino acids. CDR1 is SGHRS and CDR2 is YFSETQ in the germline V gene.

J is TRBJ1-5 and V is TRBV15, with D unclear. Trimming left V 5 bases short and J 6 bases short, with 11 bases between. The length of the CDR3 is 13 residues. Germline V gene lookup returns CDR1 LNHNV and CDR2 YYDKDF (reference sequence). CDR3 DNA sequence: TGTGCCACCAGCCCCGTGTTTTTTCAGCCCCAGCATTTT. Its protein product is CATSPVFFQPQHF.

V is TRBV7-9 and J is TRBJ1-4; D might be TRBD1 (6 bases). This CDR3 has 15 residues. Trimming stripped 5 bases from V and 5 bases from J, with 15 bases between. Germline assignment: CDR1 SEHNR and CDR2 FQNEAQ (reference sequence). The CDR3 protein is CASSDTGSLNEKLFF. CDR3 bases: TGTGCCAGCAGCGATACAGGGTCCCTGAATGAAAAACTGTTTTTT.

This chain uses TRBV2 with TRBJ1-4; D gene unclear. Germline values: CDR1 SNHLY, CDR2 FYNNEI. The CDR3 runs to 15 residues. V was cut by 3 bases and J by 0 bases, with 8 bases left in between. CDR3 nucleotide sequence: TGTGCCAGCAGTGACAGGTCCGCAACTAATGAAAAACTGTTTTTT. Its protein is CASSDRSATNEKLFF.

With regard to this clone: This sample includes further DNA sequences coding for the same CDR3. The chain has TRBV19 and TRBJ1-1; a possible D gene is TRBD1 (5 bases). CDR3 length equals 13 residues. The V end lost 3 bases, the J end lost 4 bases, and 9 bases lay between the germline ends. From germline, CDR1 is LNHDA and CDR2 SQIVND (reference sequence). The CDR3 loop reads CASSIQGGTEAFF. For the CDR3, the DNA is TGTGCCAGTAGTATTCAGGGAGGCACTGAAGCTTTCTTT.

The V and J genes are TRBV3-1 (or the pseudogene TRBV3-2) and TRBJ1-1; 12 bases align to TRBD1. The V gene end was trimmed by 3 bases and the J gene end by 3 bases; junction bases not matched to a gene: 8. Germline V CDR1 and CDR2: LGHDT, YNNKEL (reference sequence). This CDR3 has 17 residues. Here the CDR3 DNA reads TGTGCCAGCAGCCATGGGGACAGGGGGCGCGGGGACACTGAAGCTTTCTTT. It is translated as CASSHGDRGRGDTEAFF.